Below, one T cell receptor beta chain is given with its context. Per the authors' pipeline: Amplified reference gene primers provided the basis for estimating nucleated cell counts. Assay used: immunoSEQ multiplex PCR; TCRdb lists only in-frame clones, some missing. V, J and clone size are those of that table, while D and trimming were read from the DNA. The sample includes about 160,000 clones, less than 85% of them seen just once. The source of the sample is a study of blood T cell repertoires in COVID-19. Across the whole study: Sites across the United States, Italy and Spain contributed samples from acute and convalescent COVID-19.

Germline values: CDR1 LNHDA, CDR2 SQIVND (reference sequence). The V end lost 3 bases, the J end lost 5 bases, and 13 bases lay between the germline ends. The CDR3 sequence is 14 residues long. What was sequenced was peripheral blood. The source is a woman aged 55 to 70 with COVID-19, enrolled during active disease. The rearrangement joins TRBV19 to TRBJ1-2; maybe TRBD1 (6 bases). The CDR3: CASSIRQAKYGYTF. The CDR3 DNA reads TGTGCCAGTAGTATTAGACAGGCGAAATATGGCTACACCTTC.